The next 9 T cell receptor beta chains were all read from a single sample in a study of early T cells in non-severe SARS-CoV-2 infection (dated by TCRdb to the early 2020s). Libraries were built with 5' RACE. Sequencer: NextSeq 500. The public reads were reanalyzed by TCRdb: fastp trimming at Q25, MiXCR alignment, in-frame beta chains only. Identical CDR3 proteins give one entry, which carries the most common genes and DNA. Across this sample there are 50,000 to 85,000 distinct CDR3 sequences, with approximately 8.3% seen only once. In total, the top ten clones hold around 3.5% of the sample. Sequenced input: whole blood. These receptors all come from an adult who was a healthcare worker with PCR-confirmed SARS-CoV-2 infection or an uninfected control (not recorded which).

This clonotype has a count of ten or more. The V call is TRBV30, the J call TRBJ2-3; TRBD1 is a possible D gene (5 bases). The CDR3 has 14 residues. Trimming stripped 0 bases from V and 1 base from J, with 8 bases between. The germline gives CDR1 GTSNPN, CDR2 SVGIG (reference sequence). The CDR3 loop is CAWSVIGGTDTQYF. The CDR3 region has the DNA TGTGCCTGGAGTGTAATAGGGGGCACAGATACGCAGTATTTT.

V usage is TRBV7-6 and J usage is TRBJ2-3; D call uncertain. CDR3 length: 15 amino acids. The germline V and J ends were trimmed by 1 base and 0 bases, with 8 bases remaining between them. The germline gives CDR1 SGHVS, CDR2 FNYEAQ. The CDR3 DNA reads TGTGCCAGCAGCTTAGGTGTTAGAAGCACAGATACGCAGTATTTT. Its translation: CASSLGVRSTDTQYF.

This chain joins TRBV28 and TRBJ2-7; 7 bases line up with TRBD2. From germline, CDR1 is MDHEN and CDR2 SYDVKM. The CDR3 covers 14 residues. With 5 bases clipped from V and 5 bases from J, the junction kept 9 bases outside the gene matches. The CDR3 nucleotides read TGTGCCAGCAGTCCCGCGGAGCGGGACCACGAGCAGTACTTC. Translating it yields CASSPAERDHEQYF.

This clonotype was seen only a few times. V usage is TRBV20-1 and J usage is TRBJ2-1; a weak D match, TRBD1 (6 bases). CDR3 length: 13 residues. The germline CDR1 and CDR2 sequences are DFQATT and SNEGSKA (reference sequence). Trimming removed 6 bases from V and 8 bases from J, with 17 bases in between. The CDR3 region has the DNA TGCAGTGCCAAGAGACAGGCAGGGGATGAGCAGTTCTTC. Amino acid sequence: CSAKRQAGDEQFF.

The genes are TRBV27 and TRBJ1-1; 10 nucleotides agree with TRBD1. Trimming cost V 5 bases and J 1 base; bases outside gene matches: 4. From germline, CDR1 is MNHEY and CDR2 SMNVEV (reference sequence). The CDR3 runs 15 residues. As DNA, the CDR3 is TGTGCCAGCAGTCGCTGGACAGGGGGGAACACTGAAGCTTTCTTT. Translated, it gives CASSRWTGGNTEAFF.

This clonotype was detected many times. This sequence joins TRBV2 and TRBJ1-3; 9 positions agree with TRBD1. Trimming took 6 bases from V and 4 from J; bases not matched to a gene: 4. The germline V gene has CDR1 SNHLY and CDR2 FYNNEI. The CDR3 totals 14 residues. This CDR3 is CASRRQGEGNTIYF. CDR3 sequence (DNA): TGTGCCAGCAGAAGACAGGGGGAAGGAAACACCATATATTTT.

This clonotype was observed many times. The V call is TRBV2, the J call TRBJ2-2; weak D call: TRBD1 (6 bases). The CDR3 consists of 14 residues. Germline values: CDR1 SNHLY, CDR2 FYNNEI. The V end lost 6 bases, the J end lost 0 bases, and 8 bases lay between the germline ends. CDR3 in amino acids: CASRRQANTGELFF. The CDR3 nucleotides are TGTGCCAGCAGGAGACAGGCGAACACCGGGGAGCTGTTTTTT.

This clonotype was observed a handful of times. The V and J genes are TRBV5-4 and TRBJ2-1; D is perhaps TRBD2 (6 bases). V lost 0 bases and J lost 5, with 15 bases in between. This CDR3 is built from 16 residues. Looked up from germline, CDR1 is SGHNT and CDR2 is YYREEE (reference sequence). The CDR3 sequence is CASSLDTEGLHNEQFF. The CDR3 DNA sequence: TGTGCCAGCAGCTTGGACACGGAGGGCCTACACAATGAGCAGTTCTTC.

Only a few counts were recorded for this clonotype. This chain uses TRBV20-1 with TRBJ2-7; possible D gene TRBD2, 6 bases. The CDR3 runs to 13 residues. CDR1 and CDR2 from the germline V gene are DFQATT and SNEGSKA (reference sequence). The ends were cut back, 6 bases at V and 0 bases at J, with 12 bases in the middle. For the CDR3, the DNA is TGCAGTGCCGTGGGGGGAAGCTCCTACGAGCAGTACTTC. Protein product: CSAVGGSSYEQYF.